What follows are 13 T cell receptor beta chains derived from one specimen sequenced in a study of CD8 T cells in Susac syndrome. Random hexamers were used to reverse transcribe the RNA input (about 0.45 to 1 ug). One entry per CDR3 protein, called by TCRdb with MiXCR from the immunoSEQ multiplex PCR reads. The table shows roughly 150,000 distinct CDR3 sequences, with around 95% occurring only once. Source material: CD8+ T cells from PBMCs. The receptors stem from a human donor with multiple sclerosis.

The gene calls are TRBV4-1 and TRBJ2-1; perhaps TRBD1 as D (6 bases). This CDR3 has 14 residues. V was shortened by 1 base and J by 8 bases, with 12 bases between the two germline ends. Germline V gene sequence: CDR1 MGHRA, CDR2 YSYEKL. The chain's CDR3 is CASSQASGADEQFF. The CDR3 nucleotides are TGCGCCAGCAGCCAAGCCTCAGGGGCCGATGAGCAGTTCTTC.

This clonotype was seen only a few times. This rearrangement joins TRBV12-3 or TRBV12-4 to TRBJ2-5; no definite D call. This CDR3 region has 12 residues. The V end was cut by 3 bases, the J end by 4 bases, with 6 bases between. CDR3: CASSLVGETQYF. CDR3 in DNA: TGTGCCAGCAGTTTGGTTGGAGAGACCCAGTACTTC.

This clonotype was observed once. The gene calls are TRBV6-5 and TRBJ2-5, with D possibly being TRBD1 (6 bases). This CDR3 has 13 residues. The V and J ends lost 1 base and 5 bases respectively, with 8 bases between them. Germline V gives CDR1 MNHEY, CDR2 SVGAGI. This CDR3 reads CASSYYRDETQYF. The CDR3 nucleotides are TGTGCCAGCAGTTACTACAGGGACGAGACCCAGTACTTC.

CDR3 DNA: TGTGCCAGCAGTTTAGCGCTAGGACCACTTGGGGAGCTGTTTTTT. It is translated as CASSLALGPLGELFF. This rearrangement joins TRBV12-3 or TRBV12-4 to TRBJ2-2; D not resolved. The CDR3 extends over 15 amino acids. V lost 0 bases and J 8 bases, leaving 13 bases between the germline ends.

This chain joins TRBV12-3 or TRBV12-4 and TRBJ2-5; D is possibly TRBD1 (6 bases). V shed 7 bases and J shed 2 bases, with 14 bases lying between them. The CDR3 is 14 amino acids. The CDR3 loop is CASTTTRGQETQYF. CDR3 DNA: TGTGCCAGCACCACGACCAGGGGACAAGAGACCCAGTACTTC.

This chain connects TRBV12-5 to TRBJ2-5; 10 bases match TRBD1. Losses at the gene ends were 5 bases for V and 5 bases for J; bases not matched to a gene: 14. The CDR3 loop spans 17 amino acids. Germline V lookup: CDR1 LGHNT, CDR2 FRNRAP. The CDR3 loop is CASGPYPDRGVRETQYF. CDR3 DNA: TGTGCTAGTGGTCCCTACCCGGACAGGGGGGTCAGGGAGACCCAGTACTTC.

V and J are TRBV30 and TRBJ2-3; D call uncertain. The CDR3 totals 10 residues. CDR1 is GTSNPN, CDR2 SVGIG, per germline (reference sequence). The germline V and J ends were trimmed by 5 bases and 5 bases, with 5 bases remaining between them. The CDR3 nucleotides are TGTGCCTGGCTGAGAGATACGCAGTATTTT. Protein product: CAWLRDTQYF.

J is TRBJ2-5 and V is TRBV11-2, with 9 nucleotides matching TRBD2. In germline, CDR1 is SGHAT, CDR2 FQNNGV. The CDR3 spans 17 residues. J gave up 5 bases and V 5 bases, and 15 bases lay outside the gene matches. The CDR3 bases are TGTGCCAGCAGCCCAGGATCGAGCGGGGGGTGGGGTGAGACCCAGTACTTC. It codes for CASSPGSSGGWGETQYF. Variable domain in full (rest from reference TRBV11-2 and TRBJ2-5): EAGVAQSPRYKIIEKRQSVAFWCNPISGHATLYWYQQILGQGPKLLIQFQNNGVVDDSQLPKDRFSAERLKGVDSTLKIQPAKLEDSAVYLCASSPGSSGGWGETQYFGPGTRLLVL.

Comment on this clonotype: One junction end disagrees with the germline gene, perhaps due to a read error. This chain links TRBV30 with TRBJ1-5, with unresolved D. The CDR3 spans 13 residues. Germline assignment: CDR1 GTSNPN and CDR2 SVGIG (reference sequence). This CDR3 is CAWSVSGNQPQHF. The CDR3 bases are TGTGCCTGGAGTGTTTCAGGCAATCAACCCCAGCATTTT. Full variable domain (missing parts from reference TRBV30 and TRBJ1-5): SQTIHQWPATLVQPVGSPLSLECTVEGTSNPNLYWYRQAAGRGLQLLFYSVGIGQISSEVPQNLSASRPQDRQFILSSKKLLLSDSGFYLCAWSVSGNQPQHFGDGTRLSIL.

The genes are TRBV20-1 and TRBJ2-7; 9 bases align to TRBD1. Germline V lookup: CDR1 DFQATT, CDR2 SNEGSKA (reference sequence). Trimming at V came to 6 bases and at J to 3 bases, leaving 6 bases not matched to a gene. The CDR3 consists of 13 residues. The DNA for the CDR3 is TGCAGTGCCAAACAGGGGGCCAACTACGAGCAGTACGTC. It codes for CSAKQGANYEQYV.

This chain connects TRBV5-4 to TRBJ1-1; D not resolved. CDR3 length equals 12 residues. From germline, CDR1 is SGHNT and CDR2 YYREEE (reference sequence). Trimming pared 7 bases from V and 6 bases from J, leaving 13 bases between. In DNA form, the CDR3 reads TGTGCCAGCTTGGACGGGAGCGCTGAAGCTTTCTTT. Its translation: CASLDGSAEAFF.

The genes are TRBV6-5 and TRBJ2-3, with D hard to call. The CDR3 is 17 amino acids. Trimming stripped 4 bases from V and 3 bases from J, with 20 bases between. Germline CDR1 reads MNHEY; CDR2 reads SVGAGI. The CDR3 loop reads CASSSTPGPYLTDTQYF. CDR3 in DNA: TGTGCCAGCAGTTCCACCCCCGGGCCCTATTTAACAGATACGCAGTATTTT.

The V call is TRBV19, the J call TRBJ2-3; D tentatively reads TRBD1 or TRBD2 (6 bases each). This CDR3 contains 15 residues. Germline V lookup: CDR1 LNHDA, CDR2 SQIVND (reference sequence). V dropped 1 base and J dropped 2 bases, with 10 bases sitting between them. The CDR3 DNA sequence: TGTGCCAGTAGTATAGCGGGGGCCTTCACAGATACGCAGTATTTT. This encodes CASSIAGAFTDTQYF.